The 18 T cell receptor beta chains below come from one sample, sequenced in a study of glioma-infiltrating T cells. Using RNA template, CDR3s of TCR alpha and beta were amplified with iRepertoire arm-PCR. TCRdb re-called the multiplex PCR reads through MiXCR, storing one row per CDR3 protein. The sample includes more than 300,000 distinct CDR3 sequences, roughly 41% seen only once; the top ten take around 12%. Sequencing was done on a sample of glioma tissue, nonneoplastic brain tissue, or PBMCs (not recorded which). The receptors were sampled from a human donor with low-grade glioma or glioblastoma, undergoing nonglioma brain surgery, or in good health (not recorded which).

The chain has TRBV29-1 and TRBJ2-1; TRBD2 is a possible D gene (5 bases). CDR3 length: 10 residues. V gave up 4 bases and J gave up 9 bases, with 7 bases separating them. Germline CDR1 SQVTM, CDR2 ANQGSEA. The CDR3 sequence is CSVVGGEQFF. The CDR3 DNA is TGCAGCGTTGTTGGAGGTGAGCAGTTCTTC.

The chain couples TRBV7-9 to TRBJ2-7; D is uncertain. V was cut by 5 bases and J by 7 bases, with 12 bases left in between. The CDR3 is made up of 12 amino acids. Germline-derived CDR1 and CDR2 are SEHNR and FQNEAQ (reference sequence). The CDR3 bases are TGTGCCAGCAGCGTCGGTACGAATGAGCAGTACTTC. Its translation is CASSVGTNEQYF.

V is TRBV5-1 and J is TRBJ1-1; maybe TRBD1 (5 bases). Trimming pared 3 bases from V and 1 base from J, leaving 10 bases between. Per germline, CDR1 SGHRS and CDR2 YFSETQ. The CDR3 is made up of 14 amino acids. The CDR3 is CASSWDGGNTEAFF. Written as DNA, the CDR3 is TGCGCCAGCAGCTGGGACGGTGGGAACACTGAAGCTTTCTTT.

About this clonotype itself: Just one base apart from a much larger clone, this may be a read error. The chain couples TRBV15 to TRBJ1-2; weak D call: TRBD1 (5 bases). From germline, CDR1 is LNHNV and CDR2 YYDKDF (reference sequence). CDR3 length: 14 amino acids. DNA for the CDR3: TGTGGCACCAGCCGGGCAGGGTACTACTATGGCTACACCTTC. Protein: CGTSRAGYYYGYTF.

In this sample, this clonotype turned up a few times. This rearrangement joins TRBV20-1 to TRBJ2-1, with D unresolved. With 1 base removed from V and 10 bases from J, the gap between germline ends came to 11 bases. Looked up from germline, CDR1 is DFQATT and CDR2 is SNEGSKA (reference sequence). CDR3 length: 12 amino acids. The CDR3 bases are TGCAGTGCTAGAGGGACCCAGCAGGAGCAGTTCTTC. Translating it yields CSARGTQQEQFF.

The J gene is TRBJ2-1, the V gene TRBV19; 10 bases agree with TRBD2. The CDR3 is 15 amino acids. J lost 8 bases, V lost 3 bases, and 7 bases had no gene match. The germline CDR1 and CDR2 sequences are LNHDA and SQIVND (reference sequence). CDR3 region: CASSIATSGFDEQFF. The CDR3 nucleotides read TGTGCCAGTAGTATCGCGACTAGCGGGTTCGATGAGCAGTTCTTC.

The sample holds many counts of this clonotype. CDR3 loop: CSARDVENTEAFF. As DNA, the CDR3 is TGCAGTGCTAGAGATGTGGAGAACACTGAAGCTTTCTTT. The V gene is TRBV20-1, the J gene TRBJ1-1; D gene unclear. V lost 0 bases to trimming and J lost 1 base, with 6 bases between them. CDR3 length: 13 amino acids. Germline CDR1 and CDR2: DFQATT and SNEGSKA (reference sequence).

With regard to this clonotype: This sequence may be a read error, since a much larger clone differs from it by one base. The CDR3 region is CASRLFTDTQYF. The DNA of the CDR3 is TGTGCCAGCAGACTGTTTACAGATACGCAGTATTTT. The rearrangement links TRBV7-2 to TRBJ2-3; D is unresolved. Germline assignment: CDR1 SGHTA and CDR2 FQGNSA. The CDR3 runs to 12 residues. V was clipped by 6 bases and J by 3 bases, with 7 bases between them.

This chain links TRBV27 with TRBJ2-2, with D possibly being TRBD1 (5 bases). Trimming stripped 5 bases from V and 1 base from J, with 11 bases between. Germline V gene data show CDR1 as MNHEY and CDR2 as SMNVEV (reference sequence). The CDR3 has 15 amino acids. The CDR3 region is CASSRWGGNTGELFF. CDR3 sequence (DNA): TGTGCCAGCAGTCGTTGGGGCGGGAACACCGGGGAGCTGTTTTTT.

This clonotype was observed many times. This chain connects TRBV27 to TRBJ1-2, with 7 bases identical to TRBD1. Germline CDR1 reads MNHEY; CDR2 reads SMNVEV (reference sequence). The CDR3 runs to 15 residues. V lost 5 bases to trimming and J lost 1 base; unmatched junction nucleotides: 7. The CDR3 DNA reads TGTGCCAGCAGTCAATCTAGGGGGCATAACTATGGCTACACCTTC. Translation gives CASSQSRGHNYGYTF.

V gene TRBV20-1 combines with J gene TRBJ1-4; D gene ambiguous. Trimming stripped 0 bases from V and 0 bases from J, with 5 bases between. From germline, CDR1 is DFQATT and CDR2 SNEGSKA (reference sequence). The CDR3 covers 14 residues. The CDR3 sequence: CSARDTATNEKLFF. In DNA form, the CDR3 reads TGCAGTGCTAGAGATACTGCAACTAATGAAAAACTGTTTTTT.

The V gene is TRBV6-1, the J gene TRBJ1-2, with D unclear. This CDR3 contains 12 residues. V gave up 6 bases and J gave up 4 bases, with 9 bases separating them. Germline V gene sequence: CDR1 MNHNS, CDR2 SASEGT. The CDR3 loop is CASSAPLYGYTF. The CDR3 DNA reads TGTGCCAGCAGCGCCCCCCTCTATGGCTACACCTTC.

In its sample, this clonotype was seen many times. The chain links TRBV6-1 to TRBJ1-2, with D unclear. The CDR3 is made up of 13 amino acids. The germline V gene encodes CDR1 MNHNS and CDR2 SASEGT. V was trimmed by 3 bases and J by 4 bases, leaving 9 bases between them. The CDR3 reads CASSDRNLYGYTF. The DNA for the CDR3 is TGTGCCAGCAGTGACAGGAACCTCTATGGCTACACCTTC.

This clonotype was counted once. The chain employs TRBV3-1 and TRBJ2-7, with TRBD1 matching 7 bases. This CDR3 region has 14 residues. The V segment lost 4 bases and the J segment 5 bases; nucleotides outside the gene matches: 8. CDR1 is LGHDT and CDR2 is YNNKEL in the germline V gene (reference sequence). Here the CDR3 reads CASSLTGIPHEQYF. As DNA, the CDR3 is TGTGCCAGCAGCCTGACAGGGATCCCCCACGAGCAGTACTTC.

Remarks on this clonotype: A single base separates this from a much larger clone, so it may be a read error. This chain uses TRBV27 with TRBJ2-7; D possibly corresponds to TRBD1 (6 bases). Germline V gene sequence: CDR1 MNHEY, CDR2 SMNVEV (reference sequence). Between the trimmed V and J ends, which lost 3 bases and 7 bases, there was a span of 13 bases. CDR3 length equals 13 residues. Here the CDR3 reads CASSFYRDNEQYF. The CDR3 DNA reads TGTGCCAGCAGTTTTTATCGGGACAATGAGCAGTACTTC.

The V gene is TRBV7-9, the J gene TRBJ2-5, with D perhaps TRBD2 (7 bases). This CDR3 has 16 residues. CDR1 and CDR2 from the germline V gene are SEHNR and FQNEAQ (reference sequence). The germline V and J ends were trimmed by 3 bases and 1 base, with 15 bases remaining between them. The CDR3 bases are TGTGCCAGCAGCTTTAGGGGGACTACTCTCCAAGAGACCCAGTACTTC. Protein: CASSFRGTTLQETQYF.

Worth noting for this clonotype: This may be a read error, as it is one base from a much larger clone. The CDR3 here is CASSYGDSYNERFF. The DNA for the CDR3 is TGTGCCAGCAGTTATGGTGACTCCTACAATGAGCGGTTCTTC. The chain carries TRBV27 and TRBJ2-1; D is uncertain. Germline CDR1 and CDR2: MNHEY and SMNVEV (reference sequence). The CDR3 sequence is 14 residues long.

This clonotype was observed a few times. The V and J genes are TRBV25-1 and TRBJ2-1; D may be TRBD1 (5 bases). Germline V gene lookup returns CDR1 MGHDK and CDR2 SYGVNS. There are 15 residues in the CDR3. Trimming removed 6 bases at V and 0 bases at J, with 12 bases between. The CDR3 loop is CASSPPGFSYNEQFF. For the CDR3, the DNA is TGTGCCAGCAGCCCACCAGGGTTCTCCTACAATGAGCAGTTCTTC.